A selection of T cell receptor beta chains follows, all from one sample in a study of PD-1 blockade in classical Hodgkin lymphoma. Here immunoSEQ multiplex PCR was the method, and the copy in TCRdb shows in-frame clones only, minus some. This table holds 39,000 or so clones, about 88% found once. The source was peripheral blood mononuclear cells (PBMCs), collected before the second cycle of nivolumab. These receptor sequences come from a human donor with classical Hodgkin lymphoma. Both conserved end residues are part of each CDR3. A D gene is named only where the DNA matches it firmly. Part of the rows lack a size; the others show once, few, many or a class for expanded clones.

size: .
V: TRBV10-3
J: TRBJ2-1
D: TRBD2
CDR3: CAISALAGQALKQFF
DNA: TGTGCCATCAGTGCCCTAGCGGGACAAGCCCTCAAGCAGTTCTTC

size: few
V: TRBV9
J: TRBJ1-5
D: .
CDR3: CASSVDPYQPQHF
DNA: TGTGCCAGCAGCGTAGATCCGTACCAGCCCCAGCATTTT

size: .
V: TRBV29-1
J: TRBJ2-2
D: TRBD1
CDR3: CSATETPGQRNTGELFF
DNA: TGCAGCGCCACCGAGACTCCGGGACAGCGGAACACCGGGGAGCTGTTTTTT

size: .
V: TRBV27
J: TRBJ2-2
D: TRBD1
CDR3: CASRNPYTGGRTGELFF
DNA: TGTGCCAGCAGGAACCCTTATACAGGGGGAAGGACCGGGGAGCTGTTTTTT

size: once
V: TRBV27
J: TRBJ2-3
D: TRBD2
CDR3: CASKRGYTDTQYF
DNA: TGTGCCAGCAAGCGGGGGTACACAGATACGCAGTATTTT

size: .
V: TRBV15
J: TRBJ2-7
D: TRBD1
CDR3: CATSREQGPYEQYF
DNA: TGTGCCACCAGCAGAGAACAGGGGCCCTACGAGCAGTACTTC

size: .
V: TRBV4-1
J: TRBJ1-1
D: .
CDR3: CASSQVVAEAEAFF
DNA: TGCGCCAGCAGCCAAGTTGTAGCAGAGGCTGAAGCTTTCTTT

size: .
V: TRBV2
J: TRBJ2-2
D: .
CDR3: CASTPLAAGNGELFF
DNA: TGTGCCAGCACCCCCTTGGCAGCCGGTAACGGGGAGCTGTTTTTT

size: .
V: TRBV6-1
J: TRBJ2-4
D: .
CDR3: CASSELTGIAKNIQYF
DNA: TGTGCCAGCAGTGAACTTACGGGCATAGCCAAAAACATTCAGTACTTC

size: .
V: TRBV4-1
J: TRBJ2-5
D: TRBD2
CDR3: CASRAHSGGAIRETQYF
DNA: TGCGCCAGCAGAGCACATAGCGGGGGGGCCATTAGGGAGACCCAGTACTTC

size: few
V: TRBV5-1
J: TRBJ2-2
D: TRBD1
CDR3: CASSIGQGGSTGELFF
DNA: TGCGCCAGCAGCATAGGACAGGGGGGAAGCACCGGGGAGCTGTTTTTT

size: .
V: TRBV28
J: TRBJ1-2
D: .
CDR3: CASSPHRDLQASAYGYTF
DNA: TGTGCCAGCAGTCCGCACCGGGACTTACAAGCGTCGGCGTATGGCTACACCTTC

size: .
V: TRBV19
J: TRBJ2-7
D: .
CDR3: CASSIRGDSYEQYF
DNA: TGTGCCAGTAGTATACGCGGGGATTCCTACGAGCAGTACTTC

size: once
V: TRBV28
J: TRBJ1-5
D: .
CDR3: CASSYRLNSNQPQHF
DNA: TGTGCCAGCAGTTATCGGTTGAATAGCAATCAGCCCCAGCATTTT

size: .
V: TRBV7-9
J: TRBJ2-3
D: .
CDR3: CASSFEGITDTQYF
DNA: TGTGCCAGCAGCTTCGAGGGTATCACAGATACGCAGTATTTT

size: .
V: TRBV15
J: TRBJ2-2
D: .
CDR3: CATSTPGLSDTGELFF
DNA: TGTGCCACCAGCACTCCGGGACTCTCTGACACCGGGGAGCTGTTTTTT